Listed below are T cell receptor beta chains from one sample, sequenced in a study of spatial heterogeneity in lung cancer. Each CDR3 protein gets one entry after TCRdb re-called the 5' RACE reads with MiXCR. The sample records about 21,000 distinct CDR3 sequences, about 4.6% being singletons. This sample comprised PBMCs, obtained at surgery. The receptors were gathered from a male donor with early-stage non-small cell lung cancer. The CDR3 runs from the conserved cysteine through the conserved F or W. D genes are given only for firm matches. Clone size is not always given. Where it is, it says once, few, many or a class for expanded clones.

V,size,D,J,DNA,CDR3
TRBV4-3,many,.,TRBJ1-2,TGCGCCAGCAGCCTCGGAGTTGGCATGAACTATGGCTACACCTTC,CASSLGVGMNYGYTF
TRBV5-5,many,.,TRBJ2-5,TGTGCCAGCAGCCCCCCGGCAGGTCAAGAGACCCAGTACTTC,CASSPPAGQETQYF
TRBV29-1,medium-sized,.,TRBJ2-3,TGCAGCGTTGAAGATAGGTGGGCAGATACGCAGTATTTT,CSVEDRWADTQYF
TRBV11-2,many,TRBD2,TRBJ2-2,TGTGCCAGCAGCCTACAGGCGGGAGGCAGGGAGCTGTTTTTT,CASSLQAGGRELFF
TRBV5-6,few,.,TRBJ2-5,TGTGCCAGCAGCAGTAGAAGGATGTACCAAGAGACCCAGTACTTC,CASSSRRMYQETQYF
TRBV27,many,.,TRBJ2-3,TGTGCCAGCAGTTTATTTTACGGTTACACAGATACGCAGTATTTT,CASSLFYGYTDTQYF
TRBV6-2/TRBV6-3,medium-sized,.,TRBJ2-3,TGTGCCAGCAGTCCGATCGGACGGACTAGCACAGATACGCAGTATTTT,CASSPIGRTSTDTQYF
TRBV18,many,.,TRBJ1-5,TGTGCCAGCTCACCCAACAGGAGCAATCAGCCCCAGCATTTT,CASSPNRSNQPQHF
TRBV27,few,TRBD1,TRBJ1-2,TGTGCCAGCAGTTTGGGGACAGGGAGTAGCCGCTACACCTTC,CASSLGTGSSRYTF
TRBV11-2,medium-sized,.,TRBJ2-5,TGTGCCAGCAGCTTATGGCAGCAAGAGACCCAGTACTTC,CASSLWQQETQYF
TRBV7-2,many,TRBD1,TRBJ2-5,TGTGCCAGCAGGGGACAGGACAGGGGGCGAGGGCAAGAGACCCAGTACTTC,CASRGQDRGRGQETQYF
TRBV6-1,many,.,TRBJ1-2,TGTGCCAGCCAGGGAGGCGGCTACACCTTC,CASQGGGYTF
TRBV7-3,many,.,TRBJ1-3,TGTGCCAGCAGCGCCCATAGAAACACCATATATTTT,CASSAHRNTIYF
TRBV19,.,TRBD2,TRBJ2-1,TGTGCCAGTAGTACCCCCATCGGGAGGGTCTACAATGAGCAGTTCTTC,CASSTPIGRVYNEQFF
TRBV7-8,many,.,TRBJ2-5,TGTGCCAGCAGCTTAGTCAGGGAACAGACCCAGTACTTC,CASSLVREQTQYF
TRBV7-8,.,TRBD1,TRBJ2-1,TGTGCCAGCAGCCATGGTCGACAGGGGACTAATGAGCAGTTCTTC,CASSHGRQGTNEQFF
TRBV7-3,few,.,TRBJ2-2,TGTGCCAGCAGCTCGGGGAACACCGGGGAGCTGTTTTTT,CASSSGNTGELFF
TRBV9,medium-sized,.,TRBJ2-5,TGTGCCAGCAGCTACGGCACGGGTACACAGACCCAGTACTTC,CASSYGTGTQTQYF
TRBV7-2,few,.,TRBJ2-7,TGTGCCAGCAGCTTATACGAGCAGTACTTC,CASSLYEQYF
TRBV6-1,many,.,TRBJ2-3,TGTGCCAGCAGTGAAAACGCAGATACGCAGTATTTT,CASSENADTQYF
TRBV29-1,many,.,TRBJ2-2,TGCAGCGTTGGGATGGTGGGGACCGGGGAGCTGTTTTTT,CSVGMVGTGELFF
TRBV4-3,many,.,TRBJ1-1,TGCGCCAGCAGCCAAGTACAGCAAAAGGATGAAGCTTTCTTT,CASSQVQQKDEAFF
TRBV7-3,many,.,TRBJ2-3,TGTGCCAGCAGCTTAACTTCAACAGTCACAGATACGCAGTATTTT,CASSLTSTVTDTQYF
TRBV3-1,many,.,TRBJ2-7,TGTGCCAGCGAACGAGCGGGCGTCTCCGAGCAGTACTTC,CASERAGVSEQYF
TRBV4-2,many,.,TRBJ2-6,TGTGCCAGCAGCCAAGCTGTGGGGCAGGTCTCCGTCTCTGGGGCCAACGTCCTGACTTTC,CASSQAVGQVSVSGANVLTF
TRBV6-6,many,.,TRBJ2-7,TGTGCCAGCAGTTACTCTCTAGGGACCCCCTACGAGCAGTACTTC,CASSYSLGTPYEQYF
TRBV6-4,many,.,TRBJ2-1,TGTGCCAGCAGTGACCGGGGGTCCGATGAGCAGTTCTTC,CASSDRGSDEQFF